These T cell receptor beta chains were read from a single sample in a study of T-cell memory formation after mild COVID-19. TCRdb independently ran MiXCR on the 5' RACE reads; one entry per CDR3 protein. The sample lists hundreds of thousands of distinct CDR3 sequences; more than 15% were seen once. Sequencing was performed on PBMCs or a T cell subset sorted from them (not recorded which). These receptors were collected from a man between 18 and 35 years old who had mild COVID-19 (a few samples of this study predate the infection). Cell type and time point are not known. The CDR3 runs from the conserved cysteine through the conserved F or W. D genes are given only for firm matches. Size is stated for part of the rows, as once, few or many counts, or as a class when the clone is expanded.

>TRBJ2-1|-|15|few|TRBV6-2/TRBV6-3
CASSYDLGSFNEQFF
TGTGCCAGCAGTTACGACCTGGGGTCTTTTAATGAGCAGTTCTTC
>TRBJ1-3|-|15|-|TRBV7-9
CASSLAATSGNTIYF
TGTGCCAGCAGCTTAGCAGCGACCTCTGGAAACACCATATATTTT
>TRBJ2-2|TRBD1|12|-|TRBV20-1
CSAGQGAGELFF
TGCAGTGCCGGACAGGGGGCCGGGGAGCTGTTTTTT
>TRBJ2-7|-|14|few|TRBV30
CAWSVEDISYEQYF
TGTGCCTGGAGTGTCGAGGACATATCCTACGAGCAGTACTTC
>TRBJ1-4|-|16|many|TRBV4-1
CASSQDLNAFNEKLFF
TGCGCCAGCAGCCAAGATTTGAACGCTTTTAATGAAAAACTGTTTTTT
>TRBJ2-3|-|13|-|TRBV6-2/TRBV6-3
CASRRQSTDTQYF
TGTGCCAGCAGAAGACAGAGCACAGATACGCAGTATTTT
>TRBJ2-7|-|13|-|TRBV5-1
CASNSDKLDEQYF
TGCGCCAGCAACTCAGACAAACTCGACGAGCAGTACTTC
>TRBJ2-3|-|12|many|TRBV2
CASSEVADTQYF
TGTGCCAGCAGTGAGGTCGCTGATACGCAGTATTTT
>TRBJ2-5|TRBD2|14|-|TRBV4-3
CASSQMRGWETQYF
TGCGCCAGCAGCCAAATGCGGGGGTGGGAGACCCAGTACTTC
>TRBJ1-4|TRBD1|15|few|TRBV6-1
CASTNPGQGNEKLFF
TGTGCCAGCACCAATCCGGGACAGGGTAATGAAAAACTGTTTTTT
>TRBJ1-2|-|14|-|TRBV7-2
CASSFPIVGGGYTF
TGTGCCAGCAGTTTCCCAATCGTAGGCGGTGGCTACACCTTC
>TRBJ1-1|-|13|-|TRBV5-1
CASSLGAQTEAFF
TGCGCCAGCAGCTTGGGAGCCCAGACTGAAGCTTTCTTT
>TRBJ1-6|-|16|-|TRBV20-1
CSARVQGVSYNSPLHF
TGCAGTGCTAGGGTACAGGGAGTGTCCTATAATTCACCCCTCCACTTT
>TRBJ2-7|-|12|few|TRBV6-2/TRBV6-3
CASSYRANEQYF
TGTGCCAGCAGTTACAGGGCGAACGAGCAGTACTTC
>TRBJ1-1|-|14|-|TRBV20-1
CSAPAGSLNTEAFF
TGCAGTGCCCCGGCGGGAAGCTTGAACACTGAAGCTTTCTTT
>TRBJ1-2|-|10|few|TRBV20-1
CSATGYGYTF
TGCAGTGCTACAGGGTATGGCTACACCTTC
>TRBJ2-4|-|12|few|TRBV7-9
CASSLAVDIQYF
TGTGCCAGCAGCTTAGCAGTCGACATTCAGTACTTC